These 22 T cell receptor beta chains were sequenced from one sample in a study of cytomegalovirus exposure and HLA in healthy donors. 13 Jbeta primers and 60 Vbeta primers were used for the PCR. TCRdb's table, derived via immunoSEQ multiplex PCR, lists solely in-frame clones and lacks some. The sample carries about 210,000 clones, 70% to 80% recorded once. The sequenced sample consisted of PBMCs. These receptor sequences come from a male donor in good health and CMV-seropositive.

V and J are TRBV30 and TRBJ2-7; a possible D gene is TRBD1 (6 bases). V was clipped by 7 bases and J by 2 bases, with 12 bases between them. The CDR3 is made up of 12 amino acids. Germline V gene sequence: CDR1 GTSNPN, CDR2 SVGIG (reference sequence). Here the CDR3 reads CASIDRTYEQYF. CDR3 DNA sequence: TGTGCCTCGATTGACAGGACCTACGAGCAGTACTTC.

This rearrangement joins TRBV7-2 to TRBJ2-7; perhaps TRBD2 as D (7 bases). The CDR3 sequence is 15 residues long. Germline CDR1 and CDR2: SGHTA and FQGNSA. V lost 7 bases to trimming and J lost 3 bases, with 19 bases between them. CDR3 sequence (DNA): TGTGCCAGCATCCCCAAGGCGGGGGCTAACTACGAGCAGTACTTC. Protein product: CASIPKAGANYEQYF.

This CDR3 reads CASSRPGEGNTEAFF. CDR3 sequence (DNA): TGTGCCAGCAGCAGACCAGGGGAGGGTAACACTGAAGCTTTCTTT. The V and J genes are TRBV5-6 and TRBJ1-1; perhaps TRBD1 as D (6 bases). CDR3 length: 15 amino acids. V was shortened by 4 bases and J by 2 bases, with 15 bases between the two germline ends. CDR1 SGHDT and CDR2 YYEEEE come from the germline V gene.

This rearrangement joins TRBV5-6 to TRBJ2-5; no clear D gene. The DNA matches TRBJ2-7 better at its end, which makes the J call doubtful. Germline-derived CDR1 and CDR2 are SGHDT and YYEEEE. The CDR3 length is 12 residues. The CDR3 DNA reads as TGTGCCAGCAGCCCCTTCGGGTACGAGCAGTACTTC. Translating it yields CASSPFGYEQYF.

The V gene is TRBV7-2, the J gene TRBJ1-2; TRBD1 aligns across 7 bases. The CDR3 is 14 amino acids. V lost 4 bases to trimming and J lost 4 bases; unmatched junction nucleotides: 6. Germline CDR1 reads SGHTA; CDR2 reads FQGNSA. The CDR3 DNA sequence: TGTGCCAGCAGCTCGGGGACAGCCCTCTATGGCTACACCTTC. This sequence encodes CASSSGTALYGYTF.

The genes are TRBV9 and TRBJ2-5; 8 bases fit TRBD1. This CDR3 contains 17 residues. J was trimmed by 3 bases and V by 0 bases; bases with no gene match: 10. CDR1 and CDR2 (germline): SGDLS, YYNGEE. The CDR3 nucleotides read TGTGCCAGCAGCGTAGCCTACAGGACAGGGTGGGAAGAGACCCAGTACTTC. The encoded protein is CASSVAYRTGWEETQYF.

The chain has TRBV20-1 and TRBJ2-7; D is perhaps TRBD1 (5 bases). Germline V gene lookup returns CDR1 DFQATT and CDR2 SNEGSKA (reference sequence). The length of the CDR3 is 11 residues. Trimming took 2 bases from V and 10 from J, leaving 12 bases between them. CDR3 in amino acids: CSARSMTVQYF. The CDR3 DNA sequence: TGCAGTGCTAGATCGATGACAGTTCAGTACTTC.

CDR3 residues: CASSLRGTDTQYF. In DNA, the CDR3 is TGTGCCAGCAGTTTAAGGGGGACAGATACGCAGTATTTT. This sequence joins TRBV27 and TRBJ2-3, with a tentative D call TRBD1 (6 bases). With 2 bases removed from V and 3 bases from J, the gap between germline ends came to 6 bases. This CDR3 is 13 amino acids long. In germline, CDR1 is MNHEY, CDR2 SMNVEV (reference sequence).

This sequence joins TRBV5-1 and TRBJ2-3; 7 nucleotides match TRBD1. V shed 4 bases and J 0 bases; nucleotides not matched to a gene: 5. The CDR3 totals 15 residues. Germline V lookup: CDR1 SGHRS, CDR2 YFSETQ. CDR3 DNA: TGCGCCAGCAGCAATAAGACAGGGAGCACAGATACGCAGTATTTT. The encoded protein is CASSNKTGSTDTQYF.

With respect to this clone: The conserved phenylalanine or tryptophan normally closing the CDR3 is absent here, so this likely arose from a read error. The DNA is left out, because the CDR3 cannot be placed on it with certainty; the CDR3 is given as TCRdb lists it. The V call is TRBV6-4, the J call TRBJ2-4; the D call of TRBD1 is as the table states it, not checked on the DNA. The CDR3 is 10 residues long, ends included. Germline V gene lookup returns CDR1 MRHNA and CDR2 SNTAGT. The CDR3 sequence is CASSDSRTEL.

This chain uses TRBV7-2 with TRBJ1-5; 7 bases match TRBD1. V lost 5 bases, J lost 9 bases, and 16 bases stayed unmatched. This CDR3 region has 16 residues. CDR1 is SGHTA, CDR2 FQGNSA, per germline. The CDR3, as DNA: TGTGCCAGCAGCGAGACACAATACAGGGGAGGACGGCCCCAGCATTTT. Amino acid sequence: CASSETQYRGGRPQHF.

This chain joins TRBV5-4 and TRBJ2-4; 7 nucleotides line up with TRBD1. CDR3 length equals 14 residues. V was clipped by 2 bases and J by 5 bases; unmatched bases: 4. The germline V gene has CDR1 SGHNT and CDR2 YYREEE (reference sequence). This CDR3 reads CASSFKGAENIQYF. CDR3 bases: TGTGCCAGCAGCTTTAAGGGGGCCGAAAACATTCAGTACTTC. The complete variable domain, with remaining parts taken from reference TRBV5-4 and TRBJ2-4, reads ETGVTQSPTHLIKTRGQQVTLRCSSQSGHNTVSWYQQALGQGPQFIFQYYREEENGRGNFPPRFSGLQFPNYSSELNVNALELDDSALYLCASSFKGAENIQYFGAGTRLSVL.

This clone came up once. This rearrangement joins TRBV18 to TRBJ2-7; D call uncertain. The V gene's germline CDR1 is KGHSH and CDR2 LQKENI. The CDR3 is 14 residues long. V dropped 3 bases and J dropped 3 bases, with 12 bases sitting between them. Here the CDR3 DNA reads TGTGCCAGCTCACCCGCGAGCGCAGACTACGAGCAGTACTTC. This gives the protein CASSPASADYEQYF.

This chain uses TRBV25-1 with TRBJ1-2; the D gene is possibly TRBD1 (5 bases). CDR1 is MGHDK and CDR2 is SYGVNS in the germline V gene. V was trimmed by 2 bases and J by 8 bases, leaving 15 bases between them. There are 14 residues in the CDR3. CDR3: CASSEGLGGMGYTF. In DNA, the CDR3 is TGTGCCAGCAGTGAAGGCCTGGGGGGTATGGGCTACACCTTC.

This chain connects TRBV28 to TRBJ1-3, with D possibly being TRBD1 (5 bases). CDR3 length equals 16 residues. Per germline, CDR1 MDHEN and CDR2 SYDVKM. Between the trimmed V and J ends, which lost 5 bases and 7 bases, there was a span of 21 bases. CDR3 amino acids: CASSPGGGPGRNTIYF. CDR3 bases: TGTGCCAGCAGTCCCGGGGGGGGACCGGGCCGTAACACCATATATTTT.

The chain combines TRBV14 with TRBJ1-2; D might be TRBD1 (5 bases). The V gene lost 2 bases and the J gene lost 3 bases, with 19 bases spanning the gap. The germline V gene has CDR1 SGHDN and CDR2 FVKESK. The CDR3 loop spans 17 amino acids. CDR3 region: CASSQRLDIYDDYGYTF. CDR3 DNA sequence: TGTGCCAGCAGCCAAAGACTGGACATTTATGACGACTATGGCTACACCTTC.

This sequence joins TRBV7-9 and TRBJ2-7; 9 positions agree with TRBD1. Germline V CDR1 and CDR2: SEHNR, FQNEAQ (reference sequence). Trimming removed 5 bases from V and 5 bases from J; junction bases left unmatched: 10. CDR3 length: 15 amino acids. CDR3 sequence: CASSAPGTGSNEQYF. CDR3 in DNA: TGTGCCAGCAGCGCCCCCGGGACAGGGTCCAACGAGCAGTACTTC.

CDR3 sequence reads: CSVAGLAGAGTGELFF. The DNA for the CDR3 is TGCAGCGTTGCGGGACTAGCGGGAGCGGGCACCGGGGAGCTGTTTTTT. The chain joins TRBV29-1 to TRBJ2-2; TRBD2 matches at 14 bases. CDR3 length equals 16 residues. The V gene's germline CDR1 is SQVTM and CDR2 ANQGSEA. V trimming: 4 bases; J trimming: 4 bases; junction bases outside the gene matches: 5.

The chain combines TRBV7-2 with TRBJ1-6; 8 bases line up with TRBD1. Losses at the gene ends were 3 bases for V and 9 bases for J; bases not matched to a gene: 7. From germline, CDR1 is SGHTA and CDR2 FQGNSA. This CDR3 contains 15 residues. Here the CDR3 DNA reads TGTGCCAGCAGCTTGGGTACAGGGGGTATTTCACCCCTCCACTTT. Protein: CASSLGTGGISPLHF.

The V gene is TRBV7-2, the J gene TRBJ1-6; 8 nucleotides match TRBD1. The V gene's germline CDR1 is SGHTA and CDR2 FQGNSA. V trimming: 3 bases; J trimming: 7 bases; junction bases outside the gene matches: 5. The CDR3 extends over 15 amino acids. The CDR3 DNA reads as TGTGCCAGCAGCTTGGGACAGGCAGCAAATTCACCCCTCCACTTT. Translating gives CASSLGQAANSPLHF.

V and J are TRBV5-1 and TRBJ2-7, with 11 bases fitting TRBD1. Trimming cost V 4 bases and J 6 bases; bases outside gene matches: 12. CDR3 size: 16 residues. In germline, CDR1 is SGHRS, CDR2 YFSETQ. In nucleotides, the CDR3 is TGCGCCAGCAGCCTCGGGGGGACAGGGGGGGAGATCGAGCAGTACTTC. Translation: CASSLGGTGGEIEQYF.

V gene TRBV7-2 combines with J gene TRBJ2-7, with 9 bases fitting TRBD1. CDR1 and CDR2 (germline): SGHTA, FQGNSA. CDR3 size: 14 residues. V shed 3 bases, J shed 2 bases, and the junction held 2 bases outside the gene matches. The CDR3 bases are TGTGCCAGCAGCTTGGACAGGGGTCCCTACGAGCAGTACTTC. Translated: CASSLDRGPYEQYF.